This T cell receptor beta chain originates from a study of CD8 T cells in ankylosing spondylitis. Study-level points and caveats: Reportedly, significant enrichment of disease-linked clones occurred in matched ankylosing spondylitis synovial fluid. Disease-linked clones were CD8+ and relatively rare in peripheral blood. Before this, some motif variants had been reported in reactive arthritis synovial fluid and blood. Ankylosing spondylitis blood appeared to be characterized by a TCR beta motif of eight highly homologous variants.

As the method for making TCR beta libraries, quantitative 5'-RACE with molecular barcodes was used. A single record per CDR3 protein comes from TCRdb applying MiXCR to the 5' RACE reads. The table has hundreds of thousands of distinct CDR3 sequences, 10% to 15% seen once. The CDR3 runs to 12 residues. Per the germline V gene, CDR1 is DFQATT and CDR2 is SNEGSKA (reference sequence). The V end was cut by 4 bases, the J end by 0 bases, with 6 bases between. This clonotype was seen more than once but under ten times. The antigen is not known. Sequenced: blood, either unsorted or a sorted T cell fraction (not recorded which). The rearrangement joins TRBV20-1 to TRBJ1-2, with D hard to call. This clonotype was sampled from a male donor with ankylosing spondylitis. CDR3 loop: CSATKANYGYTF. DNA of the CDR3: TGCAGTGCTACGAAGGCTAACTATGGCTACACCTTC.